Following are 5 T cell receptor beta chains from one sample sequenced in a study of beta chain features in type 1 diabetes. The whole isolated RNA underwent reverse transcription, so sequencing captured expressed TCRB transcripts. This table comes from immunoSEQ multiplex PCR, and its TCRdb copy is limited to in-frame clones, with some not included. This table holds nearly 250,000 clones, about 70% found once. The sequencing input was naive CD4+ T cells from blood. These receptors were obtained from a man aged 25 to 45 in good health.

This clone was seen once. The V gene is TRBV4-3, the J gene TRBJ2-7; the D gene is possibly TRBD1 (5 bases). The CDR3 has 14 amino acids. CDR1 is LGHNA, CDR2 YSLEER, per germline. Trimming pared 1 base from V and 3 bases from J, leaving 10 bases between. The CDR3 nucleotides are TGCGCCAGCAGCCAAGCCCGGCAGGGCTACGAGCAGTACTTC. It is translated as CASSQARQGYEQYF.

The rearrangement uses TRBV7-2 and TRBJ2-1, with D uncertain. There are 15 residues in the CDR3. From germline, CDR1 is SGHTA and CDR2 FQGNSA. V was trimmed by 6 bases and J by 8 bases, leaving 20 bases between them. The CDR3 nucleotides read TGTGCCAGCAGTATCGGAGATCGCCCATGGGATGAGCAGTTCTTC. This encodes CASSIGDRPWDEQFF. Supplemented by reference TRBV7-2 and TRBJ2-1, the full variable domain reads GAGVSQSPSNKVTEKGKDVELRCDPISGHTALYWYRQSLGQGLEFLIYFQGNSAPDKSGLPSDRFSAERTGGSVSTLTIQRTQQEDSAVYLCASSIGDRPWDEQFFGPGTRLTVL.

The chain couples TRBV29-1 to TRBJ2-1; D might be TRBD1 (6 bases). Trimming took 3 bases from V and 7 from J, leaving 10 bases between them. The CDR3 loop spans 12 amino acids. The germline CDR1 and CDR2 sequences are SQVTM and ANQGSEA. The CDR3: CSVERGSNEQFF. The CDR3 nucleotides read TGCAGCGTTGAGAGGGGGTCAAATGAGCAGTTCTTC.

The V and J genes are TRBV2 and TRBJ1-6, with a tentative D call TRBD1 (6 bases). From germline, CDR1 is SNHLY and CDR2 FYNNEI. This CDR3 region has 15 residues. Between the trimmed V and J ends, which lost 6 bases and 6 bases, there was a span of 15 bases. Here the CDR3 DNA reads TGTGCCAGCAGGAAACGGACAGAAAGTAATTCACCCCTCCACTTT. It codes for CASRKRTESNSPLHF.

The CDR3, as DNA: TGCAGCGTGGCAGGACAGGGGTCCTACGAGCAGTACTTC. Residues: CSVAGQGSYEQYF. The V and J genes are TRBV29-1 and TRBJ2-7; 9 nucleotides align to TRBD1. V lost 6 bases, J lost 1 base, and 4 bases stayed unmatched. Per the germline V gene, CDR1 is SQVTM and CDR2 is ANQGSEA. The CDR3 runs to 13 residues.